The rows below give T cell receptor beta chains drawn from one sample of a study of blood T cell repertoires in COVID-19. Profiling relied on immunoSEQ multiplex PCR, and the TCRdb table lists in-frame clones only, not all of them. The table has under 350,000 clones, around four fifths seen once. Sequenced sample: peripheral blood. These receptors originate from a woman in her forties or fifties who had recovered from COVID-19. Each CDR3 is given with its conserved first and last residue. D genes are given only for firm matches. Some rows mark clone size as missing; the rest say once, few, many or name a class of expanded clone.

j_gene,v_gene,d_gene,len,abundance,CDR3aa,CDR3nt
TRBJ1-4,TRBV7-9,-,14,-,CASTTRGMNEKLFF,TGTGCCAGCACCACCCGCGGGATGAATGAAAAACTGTTTTTT
TRBJ2-1,TRBV6-6,TRBD2,15,-,CASSYSGTRGNEQFF,TGTGCCAGCAGTTACTCGGGGACTAGAGGCAATGAGCAGTTCTTC
TRBJ2-5,TRBV24-1,-,12,once,CATSVRGETQYF,TGTGCCACCAGTGTCCGGGGTGAGACCCAGTACTTC
TRBJ2-7,TRBV23-1,TRBD1,16,-,CASRSGTGHSSYEQYF,TGCGCCAGCAGATCCGGGACAGGGCATAGCTCCTACGAGCAGTACTTC
TRBJ1-1,TRBV20-1,-,11,-,CSAQANTEAFF,TGCAGTGCTCAGGCGAACACTGAAGCTTTCTTT
TRBJ2-3,TRBV20-1,-,11,-,CSRGSTDTQYF,TGCAGTAGGGGGAGCACAGATACGCAGTATTTT
TRBJ2-7,TRBV28,-,15,once,CASDEGGGGSYEQYF,TGTGCCAGCGACGAAGGGGGGGGTGGCTCCTACGAGCAGTACTTC
TRBJ2-7,TRBV30,-,13,-,CAWSMGLAGEQYF,TGTGCCTGGAGCATGGGGCTGGCTGGCGAGCAGTACTTC
TRBJ2-7,TRBV5-1,TRBD2,14,once,CASSFAGTSHEQYF,TGCGCCAGCAGCTTTGCCGGGACTAGTCACGAGCAGTACTTC
TRBJ1-1,TRBV28,TRBD1,18,many,CASSSPFSDTGDFERAFF,TGTGCCAGCAGTTCTCCATTCTCAGACACAGGGGATTTCGAGCGAGCTTTCTTT
TRBJ2-2,TRBV9,-,17,-,CASSGRLGATNTGELFF,TGTGCCAGCAGCGGCCGCCTTGGGGCCACGAACACCGGGGAGCTGTTTTTT
TRBJ2-7,TRBV28,TRBD1,14,-,CASSDPGQAYEQYF,TGTGCCAGCAGCGACCCGGGACAGGCCTACGAGCAGTACTTC
TRBJ2-3,TRBV19,-,15,once,CASSMKEQFTDTQYF,TGTGCCAGTAGTATGAAGGAACAGTTCACAGATACGCAGTATTTT
TRBJ1-1,TRBV13,-,13,-,CASSSRWNTEAFF,TGTGCCAGCAGCTCCCGGTGGAACACTGAAGCTTTCTTT
TRBJ2-5,TRBV5-4,-,15,few,CASSLAGGMEETQYF,TGTGCCAGCAGCTTGGCAGGGGGGATGGAAGAGACCCAGTACTTC
TRBJ1-2,TRBV21-1,-,11,-,CEILPPYGYTF,TGTGAGATACTACCCCCCTATGGCTACACCTTC
TRBJ2-7,TRBV7-2,TRBD1,15,-,CASSLTDRFSYEQYF,TGTGCCAGCAGTTTAACGGACAGGTTCTCCTACGAGCAGTACTTC
TRBJ2-3,TRBV6-2/TRBV6-3,TRBD2,16,-,CASSYSASGNTDTQYF,TGTGCCAGCAGTTACTCGGCTAGCGGGAACACAGATACGCAGTATTTT
TRBJ2-1,TRBV29-1,TRBD2,15,-,CSAPGEREHFNEQFF,TGCAGCGCCCCAGGGGAGCGGGAGCATTTCAATGAGCAGTTCTTC
TRBJ1-1,TRBV5-1,TRBD1,15,-,CASSIIGTANTEAFF,TGCGCCAGCAGTATAATCGGGACAGCGAACACTGAAGCTTTCTTT
TRBJ2-2,TRBV14,TRBD1,16,-,CASSQVRGPNTGELFF,TGTGCCAGCAGCCAAGTGAGGGGGCCGAACACCGGGGAGCTGTTTTTT
TRBJ2-1,TRBV7-8,-,11,-,CASSLIYEQFF,TGTGCCAGCAGCCTAATTTATGAGCAGTTCTTC
TRBJ2-6,TRBV29-1,-,14,-,CSVALSSGANVLTF,TGCAGCGTTGCCCTCAGCTCTGGGGCCAACGTCCTGACTTTC
TRBJ1-2,TRBV28,-,12,-,CASSFYLTPHTF,TGTGCCAGCAGTTTTTACCTGACACCCCACACCTTC
TRBJ2-1,TRBV29-1,TRBD1,15,-,CSVDDGTALYNEQFF,TGCAGCGTTGATGATGGGACAGCCCTTTACAATGAGCAGTTCTTC
TRBJ2-7,TRBV28,-,14,-,CASIIRGSSYEQYF,TGTGCCAGCATAATCAGGGGAAGCTCCTACGAGCAGTACTTC
TRBJ1-4,TRBV5-4,-,14,-,CASSLTGTNEKLFF,TGTGCCAGCAGCTTGACAGGAACTAATGAAAAACTGTTTTTT
TRBJ2-3,TRBV4-1,-,17,few,CASSQARGSPSTDTQYF,TGCGCCAGCAGCCAAGCGAGGGGGTCTCCGAGCACAGATACGCAGTATTTT
TRBJ1-3,TRBV7-9,TRBD1,16,-,CASRQGTALSGNTIYF,TGTGCCAGCAGGCAAGGGACAGCCCTCTCTGGAAACACCATATATTTT
TRBJ2-1,TRBV14,TRBD2,15,few,CASSPLAGEYNEQFF,TGTGCCAGCAGCCCCCTAGCGGGGGAGTACAATGAGCAGTTCTTC
TRBJ2-2,TRBV4-3,-,16,-,CASSQAWGLDTGELFF,TGCGCCAGCAGCCAAGCTTGGGGGCTTGACACCGGGGAGCTGTTTTTT
TRBJ2-1,TRBV7-2,TRBD1,15,once,CASSPQGATGNEQFF,TGTGCCAGCAGCCCACAGGGGGCTACGGGGAATGAGCAGTTCTTC
TRBJ2-7,TRBV7-2,TRBD2,15,-,CASIQLAGGSYEQYF,TGTGCCAGCATCCAACTAGCGGGAGGTTCCTACGAGCAGTACTTC
TRBJ2-7,TRBV5-1,TRBD1,15,-,CASSKTGGNSYEQYF,TGCGCCAGCAGCAAGACAGGGGGTAACTCCTACGAGCAGTACTTC
TRBJ2-7,TRBV12-3/TRBV12-4,TRBD1,13,-,CASSPDRSYEQYF,TGTGCCAGCAGTCCGGACAGGTCCTACGAGCAGTACTTC
TRBJ2-5,TRBV7-2,-,16,-,CASSLLTGRVLETQYF,TGTGCCAGCAGCTTATTAACAGGGAGGGTCCTAGAGACCCAGTACTTC
TRBJ1-2,TRBV9,TRBD1,15,-,CASSVGGQGRKDYTF,TGTGCCAGCAGCGTAGGGGGACAGGGGAGGAAGGACTACACCTTC
TRBJ2-3,TRBV7-8,-,14,-,CASSTNYRPDTQYF,TGTGCCAGCAGCACCAACTATAGGCCAGATACGCAGTATTTT
TRBJ1-1,TRBV3-1/TRBV3-2,-,13,-,CASSQDQRSEAFF,TGTGCCAGCAGCCAAGATCAACGGAGCGAAGCTTTCTTT
TRBJ2-5,TRBV28,TRBD2,15,-,CASSSPSGIGETQYF,TGTGCCAGCAGTTCCCCTAGCGGGATAGGGGAGACCCAGTACTTC
TRBJ1-5,TRBV6-5,-,12,once,CASILGREPQHF,TGTGCCAGCATCCTGGGCAGGGAGCCCCAGCATTTT
TRBJ2-7,TRBV29-1,TRBD1,15,-,CSVEEEGQGFYEQYF,TGCAGCGTTGAAGAGGAAGGACAGGGGTTCTACGAGCAGTACTTC
TRBJ1-2,TRBV6-5,TRBD1,13,few,CASTGTGGQDYTF,TGTGCCAGCACCGGGACAGGGGGCCAGGACTACACCTTC
TRBJ2-3,TRBV18,-,17,-,CASSPGVSLASTDTQYF,TGTGCCAGCTCACCGGGAGTTTCGTTAGCGAGCACAGATACGCAGTATTTT
TRBJ1-5,TRBV6-5,-,13,-,CASSYAMSGVQHF,TGTGCCAGCAGTTACGCAATGTCGGGGGTCCAGCATTTT
TRBJ1-1,TRBV19,-,14,-,CASISSDRIGGAFF,TGTGCCAGTATCAGTTCAGACAGGATCGGTGGAGCTTTCTTT